Listed here are 25 T cell receptor beta chains from one sample, sequenced in a study of a mutant IDH1 vaccine in newly diagnosed glioma. The table came from immunoSEQ multiplex PCR; TCRdb's copy has only in-frame clones and leaves some out. Here the sample spans 60,000 to 75,000 clones, approximately 82% being singletons. Time point indicated: baseline, week 1 (first vaccination visit). Treatment specified: pre-vaccination baseline after standard-of-care therapy. Source: peripheral blood mononuclear cells (PBMCs), taken from a glioma patient treated with radiotherapy, temozolomide or both. These receptors all stem from a woman aged 18-29 years with glioma. Some clones in this sample may be carry-over from other donors' samples.

The chain carries TRBV29-1 and TRBJ2-3; 13 bases are a match to TRBD2. Germline V CDR1 and CDR2: SQVTM, ANQGSEA. V dropped 6 bases and J dropped 1; count of bases not matched to a gene: 1. The CDR3 contains 14 residues. CDR3 coding DNA: TGCAGCGTCGGACTAGCGGGGGGCACAGATACGCAGTATTTT. It specifies CSVGLAGGTDTQYF.

The chain couples TRBV4-1 to TRBJ2-7, with 8 nucleotides matching TRBD2. Germline V CDR1 and CDR2: MGHRA, YSYEKL. The J segment lost 0 bases and the V segment lost 4 bases, leaving 5 bases of the junction unmatched. The CDR3 extends over 15 amino acids. The CDR3: CASSPSTSGSYEQYF. CDR3 DNA: TGCGCCAGCAGCCCGTCTACTAGCGGCTCCTACGAGCAGTACTTC.

This clone was counted only a few times. This rearrangement joins TRBV5-4 to TRBJ2-2, with 9 bases identical to TRBD1. The CDR3 runs to 14 residues. With 4 bases clipped from V and 7 bases from J, the junction kept 5 bases outside the gene matches. Germline CDR1 and CDR2: SGHNT and YYREEE (reference sequence). The CDR3 sequence is CASSVQGAGGELFF. The CDR3, as DNA: TGTGCCAGCAGCGTACAGGGGGCTGGCGGGGAGCTGTTTTTT.

The chain employs TRBV5-4 and TRBJ2-3; 9 bases match TRBD2. Germline CDR1 reads SGHNT; CDR2 reads YYREEE (reference sequence). V shed 0 bases, J shed 6 bases, and the junction held 8 bases outside the gene matches. This CDR3 spans 16 amino acids. CDR3 coding DNA: TGTGCCAGCAGCTTGGTTGCGGGAGGGCCGGGGGATACGCAGTATTTT. It specifies CASSLVAGGPGDTQYF.

V usage is TRBV7-9 and J usage is TRBJ2-7; D is unresolved. This CDR3 spans 12 amino acids. Trimming removed 5 bases at V and 2 bases at J, with 7 bases between. Germline CDR1 SEHNR, CDR2 FQNEAQ (reference sequence). The DNA of the CDR3 is TGTGCCAGCAGCCTAAGGGCCTACGAGCAGTACTTC. This sequence encodes CASSLRAYEQYF.

This chain joins TRBV5-1 and TRBJ2-3; 7 bases match TRBD2. Germline values: CDR1 SGHRS, CDR2 YFSETQ. The V and J ends lost 4 bases and 7 bases, in that order; junction bases with no gene match: 15. CDR3 length: 16 amino acids. CDR3 sequence (DNA): TGCGCCAGCAGCCCCGGGAAGGCGGGGAGGGTTTATACGCAGTATTTT. Encoded protein: CASSPGKAGRVYTQYF.

CDR3 nucleotides: TGTGCCAGCAGCTGGGGGGACTCGAATCAGCCCCAGCATTTT. Residues: CASSWGDSNQPQHF. The chain joins TRBV7-2 to TRBJ1-5, with D tentatively TRBD1 (5 bases). Germline assignment: CDR1 SGHTA and CDR2 FQGNSA. The CDR3 length is 14 residues. Trimming left V 4 bases short and J 4 bases short, with 11 bases between.

The CDR3 DNA reads as TGTGCCAGCAGTTTGACCGGGGGACAGAACTATGGCTACACCTTC. It yields the protein CASSLTGGQNYGYTF. The chain recombines TRBV27 with TRBJ1-2; 7 bases are a match to TRBD1. The germline V gene encodes CDR1 MNHEY and CDR2 SMNVEV (reference sequence). This CDR3 is built from 15 residues. The V segment lost 3 bases and the J segment 2 bases; nucleotides outside the gene matches: 6.

V gene TRBV9 combines with J gene TRBJ2-7, with D unresolved. V lost 0 bases and J lost 0, with 7 bases in between. Germline V gene data show CDR1 as SGDLS and CDR2 as YYNGEE. This CDR3 region has 14 residues. The CDR3 DNA follows: TGTGCCAGCAGCGTAGCCTCTTCCTCCTACGAGCAGTACTTC. Protein: CASSVASSSYEQYF.

This rearrangement joins TRBV19 to TRBJ2-6; D not resolved. The CDR3 runs 17 residues. Germline V gives CDR1 LNHDA, CDR2 SQIVND (reference sequence). Trimming stripped 7 bases from V and 1 base from J, with 17 bases between. The CDR3 region has the DNA TGTGCCAGTACCTCCTGGCCCTCTAGTTCTGGGGCCAACGTCCTGACTTTC. Protein: CASTSWPSSSGANVLTF. The full variable domain, with the rest looked up from reference TRBV19 and TRBJ2-6, is DGGITQSPKYLFRKEGQNVTLSCEQNLNHDAMYWYRQDPGQGLRLIYYSQIVNDFQKGDIAEGYSVSREKKESFPLTVTSAQKNPTAFYLCASTSWPSSSGANVLTFGAGSRLTVL.

The rearrangement joins TRBV4-1 to TRBJ2-1; D is unresolved. The CDR3 runs to 11 residues. Between the trimmed V and J ends, which lost 1 base and 12 bases, there was a span of 7 bases. Germline V gives CDR1 MGHRA, CDR2 YSYEKL. The CDR3 sequence is CASSQGGGQFF. CDR3 nucleotides: TGCGCCAGCAGCCAAGGAGGCGGGCAGTTCTTC.

This sequence joins TRBV2 and TRBJ2-3; 8 nucleotides match TRBD2. The junction had 8 bases not matched to a gene; V was cut back by 4 bases and J by 5 bases. The CDR3 totals 15 residues. The germline gives CDR1 SNHLY, CDR2 FYNNEI. The CDR3, as DNA: TGTGCCAGCAGTGGCTTGGGACTAGAGTTAGATACGCAGTATTTT. The encoded protein is CASSGLGLELDTQYF.

The V call is TRBV6-4, the J call TRBJ2-3; 10 nucleotides line up with TRBD2. Trimming at V came to 8 bases and at J to 2 bases, leaving 7 bases not matched to a gene. The CDR3 runs to 15 residues. Germline CDR1 and CDR2: MRHNA and SNTAGT. CDR3 DNA sequence: TGTGCCAGCGCCATCCTAGCGGGGGACACAGATACGCAGTATTTT. Protein sequence: CASAILAGDTDTQYF.

This clone was picked up a small number of times. This chain connects TRBV18 to TRBJ1-2; D gene unclear. CDR1 is KGHSH, CDR2 LQKENI, per germline. The CDR3 extends over 15 amino acids. Trimming removed 6 bases from V and 4 bases from J, with 18 bases in between. CDR3 sequence reads: CASSLDSPVLYGYTF. The DNA of the CDR3 is TGTGCCAGCTCTCTCGACTCGCCGGTTCTCTATGGCTACACCTTC.

Of note for this clone: The same CDR3 arises from other DNA sequences in this sample as well. The CDR3 reads CASSYSRGYEQYF. In DNA, the CDR3 is TGTGCCAGCAGTTACTCGAGGGGCTACGAGCAGTACTTC. This chain links TRBV6-5 with TRBJ2-7, with D perhaps assigned TRBD1 or TRBD2 (5 bases each). The V and J ends lost 0 bases and 3 bases respectively, with 6 bases between them. CDR3 length equals 13 residues. Germline-derived CDR1 and CDR2 are MNHEY and SVGAGI.

The V gene is TRBV5-4, the J gene TRBJ1-2, with 7 bases matching TRBD1. With V trimmed by 4 bases and J by 5 bases, 8 bases remained unmatched. The CDR3 runs 14 residues. CDR1 SGHNT and CDR2 YYREEE come from the germline V gene (reference sequence). The DNA for the CDR3 is TGTGCCAGCAGCCCCCCGGGACAGCATTATGGCTACACCTTC. It yields the protein CASSPPGQHYGYTF.

This clone was picked up one time. The same CDR3 also results from other DNA sequences found in this sample. The rearrangement links TRBV6-5 to TRBJ1-5; no clear D gene. V lost 2 bases and J 3 bases, leaving 8 bases between the germline ends. This CDR3 contains 14 residues. Germline CDR1 is MNHEY and CDR2 is SVGAGI. The CDR3 coding sequence is TGTGCCAGCAGTTACGGACCACTCAATCAGCCCCAGCATTTT. As protein: CASSYGPLNQPQHF.

The chain carries TRBV29-1 and TRBJ1-2, with TRBD1 matching 10 bases. This CDR3 is built from 13 residues. Germline V lookup: CDR1 SQVTM, CDR2 ANQGSEA. V lost 3 bases, J lost 2 bases, and 0 bases stayed unmatched. DNA of the CDR3: TGCAGCGTTGAGGACAGGGGGAACTATGGCTACACCTTC. It is translated as CSVEDRGNYGYTF. Full variable domain (remainder filled in from reference TRBV29-1 and TRBJ1-2): SAVISQKPSRDICQRGTSLTIQCQVDSQVTMMFWYRQQPGQSLTLIATANQGSEATYESGFVIDKFPISRPNLTFSTLTVSNMSPEDSSIYLCSVEDRGNYGYTFGSGTRLTVV.

This rearrangement joins TRBV27 to TRBJ2-1; 9 bases are shared with TRBD1. This CDR3 contains 13 residues. V lost 3 bases to trimming and J lost 6 bases; unmatched junction nucleotides: 0. Germline values: CDR1 MNHEY, CDR2 SMNVEV (reference sequence). The CDR3 is CASSLTGGNEQFF. CDR3 in DNA: TGTGCCAGCAGTTTGACAGGGGGCAATGAGCAGTTCTTC.

The V gene is TRBV6-6, the J gene TRBJ2-7; TRBD1 agrees at 7 bases. Germline CDR1 and CDR2: MNHNY and SVGAGI (reference sequence). The CDR3 is 15 residues long. V was pared by 0 bases and J by 3 bases, with 5 bases of the junction left unmatched. CDR3 nucleotides: TGTGCCAGCAGTTACTCCGGGGACAGCTTCTACGAGCAGTACTTC. This sequence encodes CASSYSGDSFYEQYF.

This chain uses TRBV5-3 with TRBJ1-3; TRBD1 might be the D (6 bases). TRBV5-3 is reported as an ORF; its role is uncertain. Trimming shortened V by 5 bases and J by 0 bases, and 15 bases separated the two germline ends. This CDR3 spans 16 amino acids. Here the CDR3 reads CARRASGAPSGNTIYF. CDR3 in DNA: TGTGCCAGAAGGGCATCGGGGGCTCCCTCTGGAAACACCATATATTTT.

This clone was observed a few times. The chain has TRBV4-2 and TRBJ1-3; 8 bases are shared with TRBD1. The CDR3 contains 17 residues. CDR1 LGHNA and CDR2 YNFKEQ come from the germline V gene. Unmatched junction bases numbered 4, after V lost 0 bases and J lost 0 bases. The CDR3 sequence is CASSQDVGQGSGNTIYF. In DNA form, the CDR3 reads TGTGCCAGCAGCCAAGATGTAGGACAGGGCTCTGGAAACACCATATATTTT.

This chain uses TRBV4-1 with TRBJ1-1, with D hard to call. Germline V lookup: CDR1 MGHRA, CDR2 YSYEKL. V lost 0 bases to trimming and J lost 1 base, with 15 bases between them. This CDR3 is 17 amino acids long. CDR3 sequence (DNA): TGCGCCAGCAGCCAAGAATTCGGAGGCAGATCGAACACTGAAGCTTTCTTT. Translation gives CASSQEFGGRSNTEAFF.

The chain couples TRBV6-1 to TRBJ2-7; 10 bases match TRBD2. CDR3 length: 14 residues. Germline lookup yields CDR1 MNHNS and CDR2 SASEGT. The ends lost 4 bases at V and 7 bases at J; junction bases unmatched: 7. The CDR3: CASSGAGGTTEQYF. The CDR3 region has the DNA TGTGCCAGCAGTGGAGCGGGGGGGACCACGGAGCAGTACTTC.

A single count supports this clone. CDR3 nucleotides: TGCAGCGTTGGGGGGACAGGACTTAATGAAAAACTGTTTTTT. This encodes CSVGGTGLNEKLFF. The V gene is TRBV29-1, the J gene TRBJ1-4, with 8 nucleotides matching TRBD1. V was pared by 4 bases and J by 4 bases, with 5 bases of the junction left unmatched. The CDR3 totals 14 residues. CDR1 and CDR2 from the germline V gene are SQVTM and ANQGSEA.